This TCR beta chain was identified during a study of blood T cells in healthy people across ages. On this clonotype: Its antigen is currently unknown.

Then a second PCR, running about 7 to 11 cycles, was carried out with a sample-barcoded 5' primer and a J-beta primer mix. TCRdb passed the 5' RACE reads through MiXCR, listing each CDR3 protein once. The repertoire includes over 950,000 distinct CDR3 sequences, around 54% of them detected once, and roughly a fifth sits in the top ten. Notes on the study in general: Roughly linear declines in TCR beta diversity per million T cells occurred with age.

Germline CDR1 and CDR2: SQVTM and ANQGSEA. The CDR3 has 13 amino acids. V lost 6 bases, J lost 1 base, and 3 bases stayed unmatched. The TCR sequence derives from a woman aged 55-69 years in good health. The chain recombines TRBV29-1 with TRBJ1-5; 7 bases fit TRBD1. Source material: blood. The CDR3 DNA reads TGCAGCGTGAAGGACAGGAGCAATCAGCCCCAGCATTTT. It yields the protein CSVKDRSNQPQHF.